The next 3 T cell receptor beta chains were all read from a single sample in a study of technical replicates of blood from four donors. Profiling relied on immunoSEQ multiplex PCR, and the TCRdb table lists in-frame clones only, not all of them. The sample lists about 44,000 clones; over 95% were seen once. Sequencing used T cells isolated from PBMCs. The receptor set was obtained from a human donor in good health.

This chain links TRBV9 with TRBJ1-1, with D possibly matching TRBD1 (5 bases). The CDR3 has 14 amino acids. Germline CDR1 and CDR2: SGDLS and YYNGEE. Trimming shortened V by 0 bases and J by 1 base, and 7 bases separated the two germline ends. CDR3 bases: TGTGCCAGCAGCGTAGATCAGGGGAACACTGAAGCTTTCTTT. It yields the protein CASSVDQGNTEAFF.

The V call is TRBV7-9, the J call TRBJ2-5; 10 bases align to TRBD2. With 3 bases clipped from V and 5 bases from J, the junction kept 6 bases outside the gene matches. This CDR3 is 15 amino acids long. CDR1 SEHNR and CDR2 FQNEAQ come from the germline V gene (reference sequence). CDR3 sequence: CASSLLAGVVETQYF. DNA of the CDR3: TGTGCCAGCAGCTTGCTAGCGGGAGTTGTTGAGACCCAGTACTTC. Full variable domain (outside the CDR3, taken from reference TRBV7-9 and TRBJ2-5): DTGVSQNPRHKITKRGQNVTFRCDPISEHNRLYWYRQTLGQGPEFLTYFQNEAQLEKSRLLSDRFSAERPKGSFSTLEIQRTEQGDSAMYLCASSLLAGVVETQYFGPGTRLLVL.

This clone was observed a single time. The chain has TRBV2 and TRBJ2-2; 11 nucleotides match TRBD1. Germline lookup yields CDR1 SNHLY and CDR2 FYNNEI. V trimming: 8 bases; J trimming: 4 bases; junction bases outside the gene matches: 3. The CDR3 is made up of 14 amino acids. In nucleotides, the CDR3 is TGTGCCAGCTCAGGACAGGGGGCCACCGGGGAGCTGTTTTTT. Translated: CASSGQGATGELFF.